These 27 T cell receptor beta chains share one sample of origin, sequenced in a study of tumor-infiltrating lymphocytes in glioblastoma multiforme (dated by TCRdb to about 2017). Data came from an Illumina HiSeq 2500. TCRB libraries were constructed from RNA through three rounds of nested multiplex PCR following a modified ARM-PCR protocol with multiple V-beta primers and a C-beta primer. TCRdb applied fastp at Q25 and MiXCR to the public reads, then kept only in-frame beta chains. Every distinct CDR3 protein forms one entry, paired with its most common genes and DNA. The sample table shows 10,000 to 15,000 distinct CDR3 sequences, and under 70% are seen once. The top ten clonotypes cover less than 35% of the sample. The sequencing input was brain tumor tissue. The receptors shown here come from a male donor with glioblastoma.

This sequence joins TRBV10-3 and TRBJ1-4; D call uncertain. Between the trimmed V and J ends, which lost 7 bases and 10 bases, there was a span of 16 bases. The CDR3 covers 13 residues. Germline-derived CDR1 and CDR2 are ENHRY and SYGVKD. CDR3 in DNA: TGTGCCATCAATGATAGGGAGAGTGGAAAACTGTTTTTT. This gives the protein CAINDRESGKLFF.

Within the sample, this clonotype is large. The chain employs TRBV10-3 and TRBJ2-1; D not resolved. Germline V gene data show CDR1 as ENHRY and CDR2 as SYGVKD. The ends were cut back, 2 bases at V and 6 bases at J, with 2 bases in the middle. The CDR3 extends over 11 amino acids. The CDR3 spells CAISEGNEQFF. The CDR3 coding sequence is TGTGCCATCAGTGAGGGCAATGAGCAGTTCTTC.

V and J are TRBV4-2 and TRBJ2-7, with TRBD1 matching over 11 bases. Germline assignment: CDR1 LGHNA and CDR2 YNFKEQ. V was clipped by 2 bases and J by 0 bases; unmatched bases: 6. The CDR3 has 17 amino acids. The CDR3 spells CASSQWGTGGGSYEQYF. In DNA, the CDR3 is TGTGCCAGCAGCCAATGGGGGACAGGGGGGGGCTCCTACGAGCAGTACTTC.

This clonotype came up once. The junction and the germline gene differ at one end; a read error may be behind it. The J gene is TRBJ1-1, the V gene TRBV19; D not resolved. The CDR3 is 13 amino acids. Per the germline V gene, CDR1 is LNHDA and CDR2 is SQIVND (reference sequence). The CDR3 is CANSTQRNTEAFF. The CDR3 DNA follows: TGTGCCAATAGTACTCAGAGGAACACTGAAGCCTTCTTT. Full variable domain (missing parts from reference TRBV19 and TRBJ1-1): DGGITQSPKYLFRKEGQNVTLSCEQNLNHDAMYWYRQDPGQGLRLIYYSQIVNDFQKGDIAEGYSVSREKKESFPLTVTSAQKNPTAFYLCANSTQRNTEAFFGQGTRLTVV.

This clonotype occurred a few times. V usage is TRBV20-1 and J usage is TRBJ2-7; no clear D gene. Germline assignment: CDR1 DFQATT and CDR2 SNEGSKA (reference sequence). V shed 6 bases and J shed 2 bases, with 17 bases lying between them. This CDR3 region has 14 residues. Here the CDR3 reads CSAAPSGSPYEQYF. The CDR3 nucleotides are TGCAGTGCCGCCCCATCCGGATCTCCCTACGAGCAGTACTTC.

Worth noting for this clonotype: This may arise from a read error, as a much more abundant clone is one base away. V usage is TRBV6-5 and J usage is TRBJ2-3; no definite D call. Germline loops: CDR1 MNHEY, CDR2 SVGAGI. V gave up 6 bases and J gave up 1 base, with 20 bases separating them. The CDR3 totals 17 residues. In DNA form, the CDR3 reads TGTGCCAGCAGACCGCTAAGCAAGGGCCTCGGCACAGATACGCAGTATTTT. Translated, it gives CASRPLSKGLGTDTQYF.

This sequence joins TRBV11-3 and TRBJ2-7; possible D gene TRBD2, 6 bases. Trimming shortened V by 0 bases and J by 2 bases, and 11 bases separated the two germline ends. CDR1 and CDR2 (germline): SGHNT, YENEEA. The CDR3 runs to 15 residues. This CDR3 reads CASSLETGAPYEQYF. The CDR3 DNA sequence: TGTGCCAGCAGCTTAGAAACGGGAGCACCCTACGAGCAGTACTTC.

This clonotype has a single count. A clone one base away is much larger, so this may be a read error. The CDR3 region has the DNA TGTGCCAGCAGCCCCCCGAACACCTACAATGAGCAGTTCTTC. It encodes CASSPPNTYNEQFF. This chain uses TRBV11-3 with TRBJ2-1; D remains ambiguous. Germline CDR1 SGHNT, CDR2 YENEEA. This CDR3 spans 14 amino acids. Trimming cost V 5 bases and J 2 bases, with 10 bases left between them.

The rearrangement uses TRBV6-6 and TRBJ2-3; the D is unclear. CDR3 length equals 13 residues. CDR1 and CDR2 (germline): MNHNY, SVGAGI (reference sequence). V shed 7 bases and J shed 5 bases, with 13 bases lying between them. The CDR3 is CASTGSNKDTQYF. CDR3 in DNA: TGTGCCAGCACGGGCTCTAACAAAGATACGCAGTATTTT.

The genes are TRBV6-4 and TRBJ2-1; possibly TRBD1 for D (6 bases). This CDR3 region has 13 residues. Germline V gene lookup returns CDR1 MRHNA and CDR2 SNTAGT. V lost 7 bases and J lost 5, with 12 bases in between. CDR3 amino acids: CASIGTGNNEQFF. CDR3 bases: TGTGCCAGCATTGGCACAGGGAACAATGAGCAGTTCTTC.

The chain couples TRBV4-3 to TRBJ2-7; either TRBD1 or TRBD2 may fit D (6 bases each). The CDR3 covers 17 residues. V lost 0 bases to trimming and J lost 4 bases, with 19 bases between them. Germline assignment: CDR1 LGHNA and CDR2 YSLEER. CDR3 sequence reads: CASSQEGGWGSQYEQYF. The DNA of the CDR3 is TGCGCCAGCAGCCAAGAGGGGGGCTGGGGATCCCAATACGAGCAGTACTTC.

This clonotype was seen repeatedly, ten times or more. The final CDR3 position lacks the conserved phenylalanine or tryptophan, pointing to a likely read error. This chain joins TRBV10-2 and TRBJ2-2; D uncertain. Looked up from germline, CDR1 is WSHSY and CDR2 is SAAADI. CDR3 length: 13 amino acids. V was clipped by 3 bases and J by 0 bases, with 2 bases between them. The CDR3: CASSDPNTGELFL. For the CDR3, the DNA is TGCGCCAGCAGTGATCCGAACACCGGGGAGCTGTTTCTT.

On this clonotype itself: Mismatch with germline at one junction end may stem from a read error. The rearrangement links TRBV13 to TRBJ2-6; 8 positions agree with TRBD1. CDR3 length equals 18 residues. From germline, CDR1 is PRHDT and CDR2 FYEKMQ (reference sequence). CDR3 protein: CVSRETQGAISGASVLTF. The CDR3 bases are TGTGTCAGCAGGGAGACCCAGGGGGCAATTTCTGGGGCCAGTGTCCTGACTTTC. Combining the CDR3 with reference TRBV13 and TRBJ2-6 gives the whole variable domain AAGVIQSPRHLIKEKRETATLKCYPIPRHDTVYWYQQGPGQDPQFLISFYEKMQSDKGSIPDRFSAQQFSDYHSELNMSSLELGDSALYFCVSRETQGAISGASVLTFGAGSRLTVL.

Of note for this clonotype: Germline and junction disagree at one end, which may indicate a read error. The rearrangement joins TRBV6-2 or TRBV6-3 to TRBJ2-4; no reliable D call. The germline CDR1 and CDR2 sequences are MNHEY and SVGEGT. The CDR3 runs to 13 residues. The CDR3 DNA reads TGTGCCAGCAGTTACGGTGTCAAAGACATTCAGTACTTC. Its protein product is CASSYGVKDIQYF.

The chain uses TRBV29-1 and TRBJ2-7; TRBD2 might be the D (5 bases). Germline values: CDR1 SQVTM, CDR2 ANQGSEA. This CDR3 comprises 13 residues. V was shortened by 5 bases and J by 4 bases, with 15 bases between the two germline ends. This CDR3 reads CSVTGMWDYEQYF. The DNA of the CDR3 is TGCAGCGTTACCGGGATGTGGGATTACGAGCAGTACTTC.

As to this clonotype: The conserved phenylalanine or tryptophan normally closing the CDR3 is absent here, so this likely arose from a read error. The rearrangement links TRBV12-3 or TRBV12-4 to TRBJ2-1; maybe TRBD1 (5 bases). Trimming removed 6 bases from V and 13 bases from J, with 19 bases in between. This CDR3 has 13 residues. DNA of the CDR3: TGTGCCAGCAGCTCCCAGGGATCCGGTGAACAGTTCCTC. It encodes CASSSQGSGEQFL.

The rearrangement uses TRBV6-5 and TRBJ2-3; no clear D. The CDR3 has 11 residues. The germline gives CDR1 MNHEY, CDR2 SVGAGI. V shed 7 bases and J shed 6 bases, with 8 bases lying between them. CDR3 nucleotide sequence: TGTGCCAGCATCTGTGGGGATACGCAGTATTTT. The encoded protein is CASICGDTQYF.

Note on this clonotype: One base away lies a much larger clone, so this may be a sequencing read error. V usage is TRBV4-2 and J usage is TRBJ2-3, with 9 bases aligning to TRBD2. The CDR3 totals 15 residues. Per the germline V gene, CDR1 is LGHNA and CDR2 is YNFKEQ. CDR3 coding DNA: TGTGTCAGCAGCCAAGGGACTAGCAACACAGATACGCAGTATTTT. This codes for CVSSQGTSNTDTQYF.

The chain links TRBV29-1 to TRBJ2-2, with 11 bases lining up with TRBD2. The trim removed 7 bases at V and 7 bases at J, leaving 11 bases unmatched. CDR3 size: 15 residues. Per the germline V gene, CDR1 is SQVTM and CDR2 is ANQGSEA. Here the CDR3 reads CSAIGTSGFSGELFF. The CDR3 region has the DNA TGCAGCGCGATCGGGACTAGCGGATTTAGCGGGGAGCTGTTTTTT.

To note about this clonotype: A junction end diverges from the germline sequence, so it may reflect a read error. The J gene is TRBJ2-1, the V gene TRBV10-3; TRBD2 matches 9 bases. Germline V lookup: CDR1 ENHRY, CDR2 SYGVKD. This CDR3 comprises 13 residues. CDR3 sequence (DNA): TGTGCCATCAATGAGCGGGAGGCGAATGAGCAGTTCTTC. As protein: CAINEREANEQFF.

A word on this clonotype: The conserved closing phenylalanine or tryptophan is absent in this CDR3, likely reflecting a read error. The chain is built from TRBV20-1 and TRBJ2-7; D possibly uses TRBD1 or TRBD2 (5 bases each). Germline CDR1 and CDR2: DFQATT and SNEGSKA (reference sequence). The CDR3 covers 15 residues. Trimming took 5 bases from V and 0 from J, leaving 17 bases between them. The chain's CDR3 is CSALNPGRSSYEQYS. The CDR3 coding sequence is TGCAGTGCTCTAAACCCGGGACGGAGCTCCTACGAGCAGTACTCA.

This clonotype was observed a handful of times. This rearrangement joins TRBV4-1 to TRBJ2-7, with TRBD2 matching 7 bases. V lost 5 bases and J lost 9; bases outside the gene matches: 13. The CDR3 consists of 14 residues. Per germline, CDR1 MGHRA and CDR2 YSYEKL. CDR3 sequence: CASSGALAGDTQYF. In DNA, the CDR3 is TGCGCCAGCAGCGGCGCCCTCGCGGGAGATACGCAGTACTTC.

In this sample, this clonotype turned up many times. The V and J genes are TRBV28 and TRBJ1-2; TRBD1 agrees at 8 bases. J was trimmed by 3 bases and V by 3 bases; bases with no gene match: 12. CDR3 length: 17 residues. Germline V CDR1 and CDR2: MDHEN, SYDVKM. CDR3 bases: TGTGCCAGCAGTTTTAAGGACAGGGCAGCCTGGGACTATGGCTACACCTTC. Its translation is CASSFKDRAAWDYGYTF.

With regard to this clonotype: A junction end diverges from the germline sequence, so it may reflect a read error. The J gene is TRBJ2-6, the V gene TRBV5-5; a possible D gene is TRBD2 (5 bases). This CDR3 comprises 14 residues. CDR1 and CDR2 from the germline V gene are SGHKS and YYEKEE (reference sequence). The CDR3 DNA reads TGTGCCAGCAGCTGGATCTCCGGGGTCAACGTCCTGACTTTC. This encodes CASSWISGVNVLTF.

V gene TRBV11-1 combines with J gene TRBJ2-7; no clear D. Trimming removed 0 bases from V and 5 bases from J, with 11 bases in between. Germline V gives CDR1 SGHAT, CDR2 FQDESV (reference sequence). This CDR3 is 14 amino acids long. The CDR3 is CASSLARSRHEQYF. For the CDR3, the DNA is TGTGCCAGCAGCTTAGCGCGCAGCCGGCACGAGCAGTACTTC.

This clonotype was counted once. The rearrangement joins TRBV20-1 to TRBJ1-5; tentatively, D is TRBD1 (6 bases). In germline, CDR1 is DFQATT, CDR2 SNEGSKA (reference sequence). This CDR3 region has 13 residues. Trimming stripped 1 base from V and 6 bases from J, with 10 bases between. The CDR3 sequence is CSARGEGGQPQHF. The CDR3 DNA reads as TGCAGTGCTAGAGGCGAGGGGGGTCAGCCCCAGCATTTT.

This chain uses TRBV20-1 with TRBJ2-1; either TRBD1 or TRBD2 may supply D (5 bases each). The CDR3 sequence is 14 residues long. Germline values: CDR1 DFQATT, CDR2 SNEGSKA (reference sequence). V was pared by 6 bases and J by 6 bases, with 18 bases between. Written as DNA, the CDR3 is TGCAGTGCCGTATCCCCAGGGACCTCCAATGAGCAGTTCTTC. Translated, it gives CSAVSPGTSNEQFF.